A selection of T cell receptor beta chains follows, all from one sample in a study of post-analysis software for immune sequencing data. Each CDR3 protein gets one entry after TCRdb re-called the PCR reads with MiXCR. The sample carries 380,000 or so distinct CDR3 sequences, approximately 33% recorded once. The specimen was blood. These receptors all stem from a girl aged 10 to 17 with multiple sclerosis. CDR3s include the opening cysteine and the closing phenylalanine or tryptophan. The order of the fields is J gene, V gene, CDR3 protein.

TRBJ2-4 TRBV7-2 CASSPSGGTGNIQYF
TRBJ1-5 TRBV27 CASSSTPLGGSNQPQHF
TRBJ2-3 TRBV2 CASSPDRGKADTQYF
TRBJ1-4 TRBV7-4 CASSLVAGKLFF
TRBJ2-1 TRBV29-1 CSVEKTSGVNEQFF
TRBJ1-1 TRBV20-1 CSARITGGTEAFF
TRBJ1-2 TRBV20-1 CSARDRASYGYTF
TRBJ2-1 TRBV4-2 CASSQVGTGENEQFF
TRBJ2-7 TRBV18 CASSPQGTENEQYF
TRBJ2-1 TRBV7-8 CASSFIAGQEQFF
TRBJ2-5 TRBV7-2 CASSLNSAAGPTYNEQYF
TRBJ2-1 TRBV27 CASSLSQAGPYNEQFF
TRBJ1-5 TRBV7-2 CASSRQGWGNQPQHF
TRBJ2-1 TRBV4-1 CASRSTWDEQFF
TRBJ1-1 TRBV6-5 CASRHGQINTEAFF
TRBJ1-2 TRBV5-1 CASSLATTGTYGYTF
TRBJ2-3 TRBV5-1 CASSLGLGDTQYF
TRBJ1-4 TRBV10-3 CAISGQKGANEKLFF
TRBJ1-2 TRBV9 CASSSRGEYGYTF
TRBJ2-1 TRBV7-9 CASSPPSGRRTYNEQFF
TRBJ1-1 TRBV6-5 CASSYSRRGWTEAFF
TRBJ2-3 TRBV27 CASSPSQRGREVTDTQYF
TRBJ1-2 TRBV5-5 CASSSRGQRLNYGYTF
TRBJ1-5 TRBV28 CASTWGGQPQHF
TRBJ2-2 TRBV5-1 CASSVGQVTGELFF
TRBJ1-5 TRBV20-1 CSARDGVFRSQPQHF
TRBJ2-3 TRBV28 CASSSFSLRDRGADTQYF
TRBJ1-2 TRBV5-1 CASSLEAVPYGYTF
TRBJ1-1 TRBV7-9 CAGSLVVTGEPEAFF
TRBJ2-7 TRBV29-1 CSVQGASYEQYF
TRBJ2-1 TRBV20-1 CSARAQRDYNEQFF
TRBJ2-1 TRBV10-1 CASAGTGNEQFF
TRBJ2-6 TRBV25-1 CASSESVLGAPSGANVLTF
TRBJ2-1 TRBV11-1 CASSLFRGSNEQFF
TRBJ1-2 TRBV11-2 CASSPTWDDYGYTF
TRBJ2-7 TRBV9 CASSVAGGGPYEQYF